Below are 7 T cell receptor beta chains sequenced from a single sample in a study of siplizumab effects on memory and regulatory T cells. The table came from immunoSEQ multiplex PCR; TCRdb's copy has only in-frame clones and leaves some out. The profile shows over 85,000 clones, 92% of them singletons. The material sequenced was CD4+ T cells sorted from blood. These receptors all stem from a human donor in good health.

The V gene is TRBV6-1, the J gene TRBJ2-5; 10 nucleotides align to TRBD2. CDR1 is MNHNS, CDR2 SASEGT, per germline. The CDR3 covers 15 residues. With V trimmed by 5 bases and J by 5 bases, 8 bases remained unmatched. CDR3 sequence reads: CASSLKAGGLETQYF. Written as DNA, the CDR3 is TGTGCCAGCAGTCTTAAAGCGGGAGGGCTCGAGACCCAGTACTTC.

The CDR3 DNA sequence: TGTGCCAGCAGCGAAACTAGCGGGAGGGGTTACGAGCAGTACTTC. This codes for CASSETSGRGYEQYF. The rearrangement uses TRBV28 and TRBJ2-7; 13 nucleotides align to TRBD2. Trimming cost V 6 bases and J 4 bases; bases outside gene matches: 6. The CDR3 extends over 15 amino acids. Germline assignment: CDR1 MDHEN and CDR2 SYDVKM. The entire variable domain, with the rest obtained from reference TRBV28 and TRBJ2-7, is as follows: DVKVTQSSRYLVKRTGEKVFLECVQDMDHENMFWYRQDPGLGLRLIYFSYDVKMKEKGDIPEGYSVSREKKERFSLILESASTNQTSMYLCASSETSGRGYEQYFGPGTRLTVT.

The CDR3 is CASSRETGGRTGELFF. DNA for the CDR3: TGCGCCAGCAGCCGAGAAACAGGGGGCCGGACCGGGGAGCTGTTTTTT. The rearrangement uses TRBV5-1 and TRBJ2-2; TRBD1 matches 9 bases. V lost 4 bases, J lost 5 bases, and 9 bases stayed unmatched. The CDR3 extends over 16 amino acids. Germline assignment: CDR1 SGHRS and CDR2 YFSETQ.

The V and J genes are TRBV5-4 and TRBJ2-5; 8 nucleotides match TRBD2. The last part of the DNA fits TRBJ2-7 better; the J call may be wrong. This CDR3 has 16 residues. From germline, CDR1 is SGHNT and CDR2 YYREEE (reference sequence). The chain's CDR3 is CASSLSPASGPYEQYF. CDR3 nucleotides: TGTGCCAGCAGCTTGTCCCCCGCTAGCGGGCCGTACGAGCAGTACTTC.

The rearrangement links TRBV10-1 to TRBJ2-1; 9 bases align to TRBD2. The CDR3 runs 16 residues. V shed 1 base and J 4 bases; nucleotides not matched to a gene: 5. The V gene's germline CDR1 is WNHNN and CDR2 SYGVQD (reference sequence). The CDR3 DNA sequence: TGCGCCAGCAGTGAGTTCGGGACTAGCAGATACAATGAGCAGTTCTTC. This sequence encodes CASSEFGTSRYNEQFF.

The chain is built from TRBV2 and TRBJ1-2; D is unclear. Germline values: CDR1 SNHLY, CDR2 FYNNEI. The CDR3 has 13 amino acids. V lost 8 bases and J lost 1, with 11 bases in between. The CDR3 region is CASLVRGNYGYTF. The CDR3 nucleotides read TGTGCCAGCTTAGTTCGGGGTAACTATGGCTACACCTTC.

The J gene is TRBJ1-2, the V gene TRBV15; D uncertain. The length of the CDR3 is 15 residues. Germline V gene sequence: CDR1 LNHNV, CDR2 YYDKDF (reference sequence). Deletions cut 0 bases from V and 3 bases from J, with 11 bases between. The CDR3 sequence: CATSRERADDYGYTF. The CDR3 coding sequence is TGTGCCACCAGCAGAGAAAGGGCGGACGACTATGGCTACACCTTC.